Listed below are T cell receptor beta chains from one sample, sequenced in a study of T cell repertoires in cytomegalovirus infection. TCRdb reanalysed the reads using MiXCR and keeps one entry per CDR3 protein. The top ten clones hold more than 65% of a sample with tens of thousands of distinct CDR3 sequences, 20% of them seen once. No antigen has been identified for these receptors. This specimen was CD8+ T cells from cultured PBMCs, taken from culture after CMV antigen stimulation. These receptors were collected from a human donor in good health (CMV status not recorded). Some clones in this sample may be carry-over from other donors' samples. Each CDR3 is given with its conserved first and last residue. A D gene is named only where the DNA matches it firmly.

cdr3_aa,v_call,j_call,d_call
CASSQDLAGGNEQFF,TRBV4-1,TRBJ2-1,TRBD2
CASSSDDYLVTQYF,TRBV19,TRBJ2-3,-
CASSKQGADTEAFF,TRBV7-2,TRBJ1-1,TRBD1
CAISSDRGFSNQPQHF,TRBV7-2,TRBJ1-5,TRBD1
CASSGGAGGQETQYF,TRBV27,TRBJ2-5,TRBD2
CASSQDRPVWTYEQYF,TRBV4-3,TRBJ2-7,TRBD1
CASSGGGGGGSYEQYF,TRBV7-6,TRBJ2-7,-
CASSPPEGDQETQYF,TRBV5-1,TRBJ2-5,-
CASSGRQGATKPSNYGYTF,TRBV7-2,TRBJ1-2,TRBD1
CASSTPAGASPLHF,TRBV7-2,TRBJ1-6,-
CASSLAFEDQPQHF,TRBV7-8,TRBJ1-5,-
CASSLEAGRTDTQYF,TRBV7-2,TRBJ2-3,-
CASSSPPRRNSYEQYF,TRBV6-2/TRBV6-3,TRBJ2-7,-
CASSLAEFGNSYYGYTF,TRBV7-6,TRBJ1-2,-
CASSLRLKQGLSYEQYF,TRBV7-4,TRBJ2-7,TRBD1
CASSQDLATDTQYF,TRBV4-3,TRBJ2-3,-
CASSFGGGHQPQHF,TRBV7-2,TRBJ1-5,-
CASSQENEGGELFF,TRBV4-1,TRBJ2-2,-
CASSSQEIDTEAFF,TRBV7-9,TRBJ1-1,-
CASKVAGYTEAFF,TRBV4-2,TRBJ1-1,-
CASRPLTGVNTEAFF,TRBV2,TRBJ1-1,TRBD1
CASSDQRGQPQHF,TRBV7-9,TRBJ1-5,-
CSVEDLPGTEETQYF,TRBV29-1,TRBJ2-5,-
CASSPPPGLAGASSYNEQFF,TRBV7-9,TRBJ2-1,TRBD2
CASSLPEMNTEAFF,TRBV7-2,TRBJ1-1,-
CASSKEARATNEKLFF,TRBV4-3,TRBJ1-4,-
CAWSVLGPLKETQYF,TRBV30,TRBJ2-5,-
CASSQVLQGATNEKLFF,TRBV4-3,TRBJ1-4,TRBD1
CASSLISGGPGTGELFF,TRBV12-3/TRBV12-4,TRBJ2-2,TRBD2
CSVEQGEWTDTQYF,TRBV29-1,TRBJ2-3,-
CASSSPGQGRPYEQYF,TRBV7-9,TRBJ2-7,TRBD1
CATSDLHQGAYEQYF,TRBV24-1,TRBJ2-7,-
CASSLNPAAGGPPGELFF,TRBV7-6,TRBJ2-2,TRBD2
CASRPGQGFYGYTF,TRBV27,TRBJ1-2,TRBD1
CASRLAGGLYEQYF,TRBV6-2/TRBV6-3,TRBJ2-7,TRBD2
CASSPIGRAMAETQYF,TRBV18,TRBJ2-5,-
CASSSPLPGDTQYF,TRBV28,TRBJ2-3,-
CASSLGGNNSPLHF,TRBV5-1,TRBJ1-6,-
CASSLTGNEQYF,TRBV5-1,TRBJ2-7,-
CASSDGQGAHEKLFF,TRBV6-1,TRBJ1-4,TRBD1
CASSKGLYSGNTIYF,TRBV7-2,TRBJ1-3,-
CASSQDSGKNIQYF,TRBV7-9,TRBJ2-4,-
CASSEDRGLFYEQYF,TRBV6-1,TRBJ2-7,TRBD1
CASSPRAPSRNTEAFF,TRBV7-6,TRBJ1-1,-
CASSPGGRGPTIIELHTEAFF,TRBV6-1,TRBJ1-1,TRBD1
CASSRPGRKNYEQYF,TRBV3-1,TRBJ2-7,-
CASSSDRGLQNTEAFF,TRBV12-3/TRBV12-4,TRBJ1-1,TRBD1
CASSDTEFYGYTF,TRBV7-2,TRBJ1-2,-
CASSVEEGTGNTIYF,TRBV6-2/TRBV6-3,TRBJ1-3,-
CASGTGGASYEQYF,TRBV27,TRBJ2-7,-
CASSLGSSGGTEAFF,TRBV7-6,TRBJ1-1,TRBD1